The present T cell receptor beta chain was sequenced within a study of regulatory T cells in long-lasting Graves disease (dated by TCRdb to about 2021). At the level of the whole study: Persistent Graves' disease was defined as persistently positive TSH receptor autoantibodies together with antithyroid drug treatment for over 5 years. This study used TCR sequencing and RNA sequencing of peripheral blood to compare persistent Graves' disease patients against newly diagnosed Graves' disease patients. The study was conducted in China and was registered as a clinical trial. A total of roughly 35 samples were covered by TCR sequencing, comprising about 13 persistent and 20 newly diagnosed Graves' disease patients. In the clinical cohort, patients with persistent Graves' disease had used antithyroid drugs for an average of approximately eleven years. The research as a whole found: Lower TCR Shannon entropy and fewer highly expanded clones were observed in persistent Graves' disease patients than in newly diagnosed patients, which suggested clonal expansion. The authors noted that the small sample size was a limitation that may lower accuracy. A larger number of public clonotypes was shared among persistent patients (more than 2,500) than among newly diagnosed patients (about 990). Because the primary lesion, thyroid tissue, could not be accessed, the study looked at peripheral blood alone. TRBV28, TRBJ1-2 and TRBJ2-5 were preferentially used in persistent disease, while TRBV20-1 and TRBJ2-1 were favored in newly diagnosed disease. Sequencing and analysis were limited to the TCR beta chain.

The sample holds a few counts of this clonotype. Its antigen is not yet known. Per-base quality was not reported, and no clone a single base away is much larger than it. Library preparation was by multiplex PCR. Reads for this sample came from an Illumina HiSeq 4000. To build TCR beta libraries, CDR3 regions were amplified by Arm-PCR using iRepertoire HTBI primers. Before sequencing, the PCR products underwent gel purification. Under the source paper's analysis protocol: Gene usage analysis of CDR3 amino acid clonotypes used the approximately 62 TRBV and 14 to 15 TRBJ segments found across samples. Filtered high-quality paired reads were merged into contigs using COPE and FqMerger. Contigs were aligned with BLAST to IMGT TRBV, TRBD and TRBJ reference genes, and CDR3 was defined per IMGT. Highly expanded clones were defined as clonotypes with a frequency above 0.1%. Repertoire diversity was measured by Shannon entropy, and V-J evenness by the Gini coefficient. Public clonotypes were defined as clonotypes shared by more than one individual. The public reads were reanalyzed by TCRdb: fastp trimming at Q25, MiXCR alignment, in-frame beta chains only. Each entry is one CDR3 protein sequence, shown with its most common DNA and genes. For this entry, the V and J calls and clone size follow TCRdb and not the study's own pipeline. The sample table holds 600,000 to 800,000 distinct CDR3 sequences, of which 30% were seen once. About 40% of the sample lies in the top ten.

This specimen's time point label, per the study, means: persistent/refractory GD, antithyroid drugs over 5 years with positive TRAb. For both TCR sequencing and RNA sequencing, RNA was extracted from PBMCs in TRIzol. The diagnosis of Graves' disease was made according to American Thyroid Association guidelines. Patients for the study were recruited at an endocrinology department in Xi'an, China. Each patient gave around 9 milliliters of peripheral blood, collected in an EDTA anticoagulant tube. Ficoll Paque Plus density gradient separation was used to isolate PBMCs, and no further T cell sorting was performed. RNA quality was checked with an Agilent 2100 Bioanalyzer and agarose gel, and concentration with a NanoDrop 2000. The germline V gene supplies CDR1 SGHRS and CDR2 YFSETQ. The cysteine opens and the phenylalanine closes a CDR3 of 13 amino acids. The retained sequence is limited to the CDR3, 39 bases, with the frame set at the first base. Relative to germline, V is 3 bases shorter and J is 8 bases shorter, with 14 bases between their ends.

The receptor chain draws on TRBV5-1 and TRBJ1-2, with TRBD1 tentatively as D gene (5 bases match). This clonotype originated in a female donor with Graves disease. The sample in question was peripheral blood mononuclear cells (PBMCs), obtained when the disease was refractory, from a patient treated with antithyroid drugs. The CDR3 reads CASSSRGSLGYTF. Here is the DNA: TGCGCCAGCAGCTCGCGGGGGAGTTTGGGCTACACCTTC.